The present T cell receptor (beta chain) was sequenced within a study of cytomegalovirus exposure and HLA in healthy donors (dated by TCRdb to the late 2010s). At the level of the whole study: According to an earlier analysis of several hundred of the donors, some 180 million T cells yielded some 110 million unique TCR beta sequences and about 300 Gb of sequence data. An early release that covered 500 to 800 HLA-typed donors contained approximately 290 gigabases of sequencing data and tens of millions of unique TCR sequences. Of the roughly 410 genotyped donors, less than 90% were placed in the genetic ancestry cluster associated with self-reported Caucasian donors. The aim of the study was to test whether cataloging public T cell receptors could identify signatures of past pathogen exposure. Using immunosequencing, the study profiled T cell repertoires from fewer than 700 subjects and related those repertoires to cytomegalovirus serostatus. In addition to the first cohort of around 670 subjects, a separate validation cohort of 120 different subjects was used. To predict cytomegalovirus infection status, the study brought together high-throughput TCR immunosequencing, statistical association of individual TCRs with disease status, and machine learning. In a later analysis, previously published TCR beta repertoires from 666 donors were re-analyzed and high-resolution HLA genotyping was added so that TCR occurrence patterns could be studied. In the later analysis, no new phenotypic data were used to find candidate immune exposures; instead, reliance was placed on TCR beta sequences and their occurrence across donors. An earlier analysis of fewer than 700 of the donors applied high-throughput TCR beta sequencing to assess whether each TCR beta V gene segment acted as functional or pseudogenic. Donor age, sex, ethnicity and CMV serostatus were compiled together with the repertoire data. A later genetic analysis used genome-wide SNP genotypes for about 55% of the 666 donors, treating that subset as a discovery cohort. Every discovery cohort repertoire had been produced on one sequencing platform. Class I and class II HLA loci were covered by the typing at four-digit resolution. The number of donors typed differed by locus, with roughly 629-640 for A, B, C, DRB1 and DQB1, roughly 520 for DQA1, nearly 610 for DPA1, and 472 for DPB1. Four or five DR-DQ haplotypes were handled as single units for association and clustering because linkage in the cohort was strong. On average, roughly 250,000 unique TCR beta nucleotide sequences were sequenced per donor among a few hundred genotyped donors of the cohort, with about 19% of those sequences being non-productive.

Results the study describes overall, beyond this receptor: A further reported finding was that TCR beta sequences accurately predicted the HLA-A and HLA-B alleles for most subjects in the first cohort. A later analysis associated about 16,000 TCR beta sequences with specific HLA alleles at a false discovery rate of 0.05. Several of the top co-occurrence clusters appeared to be linked to parvovirus B19, influenza, CMV and Epstein-Barr virus, according to a later analysis. V-gene and J-gene trimming of TCR beta chains was associated with a missense DCLRE1C variant in a later genetic analysis, and the association was replicated in an independent cohort. Cytomegalovirus status was reported to be diagnosed by the classifier with high specificity and sensitivity in both the original and validation cohorts. In a later analysis, most CMV-associated TCR beta chains were found to appear HLA-restricted, with HLA associations seemingly driven largely by CMV exposure. Because some donors lacked HLA typing at each locus, the association tests relied only on the typed subset. The authors suggested that the approach could potentially be generalized to other disease states and immunological phenotypes. CMV serostatus was the only immune exposure information available for the cohort. In a later analysis, HLA-associated TCR beta chains were found to be more clonally expanded and to have lower generation probabilities than equally common non-associated chains. Because counts were too low, some 17 rarely observed V segments, including chromosome 9 orphons, were left out of the earlier analysis of roughly 600 of the donors. Presence/absence analyses assumed roughly uniform sequencing depth across donors, an assumption that may not hold. Correlated functional status among segregating V segments might reflect linkage disequilibrium, but an unknown experimental factor could not be ruled out. Most TCR sequences were observed very rarely across donors, whereas some public TCRs were present in many individuals. A group of highly shared sequence variants was considered likely to be a technical artifact of the sequencing pipeline. According to a later genetic analysis, donors in an Asian-associated ancestry cluster had fewer N-insertions in productive TCRs than the approximately 670-donor mean. In an earlier analysis of around 600 of the donors, most TCR beta V segments were observed in productive rearrangements about 90% or about 30% of the time, broadly matching IMGT annotations. Only TCR beta chains were sequenced in this cohort, and the absence of alpha or paired-chain data limited detectable features. Some IMGT-functional V segments, including TRBV6-2 and TRBV6-3, could not be told apart with the 87-base-pair reads, so those segments were excluded. In a later analysis, TCR association rates were found to vary across HLA loci, with the most associated TCRs seen for DRB1 alleles and the fewest for HLA-C alleles. In vitro tests confirmed that a few of the cytomegalovirus-associated TCR beta chains recognize cytomegalovirus antigens. The study gave a list of 150 to 200 TCR beta chains associated with cytomegalovirus. When HLA alleles, especially DR and DQ, strongly co-occurred, TCR associations were difficult to assign to individual alleles.

Library preparation was by the immunoSEQ multiplex PCR assay. For the multiplex PCR, a mixture combining 60 forward primers for TCR Vbeta segments and 13 reverse primers for TCR Jbeta segments was used. The CDR3 region of rearranged TCR beta genes was amplified from genomic DNA by a multiplex PCR assay. The Illumina HiSeq System was used to sequence the amplified TCR beta libraries as 87-base-pair reads. The authors' pipeline ran thus. In a later analysis, tens of millions of unique TCR beta chains were counted across the 650 to 700 repertoires, and roughly 11 million of these chains were shared by at least two donors. A nearest-neighbor algorithm error-corrected the raw reads and collapsed the reads into unique sequences, merging closely related sequences to remove PCR and sequencing errors. Alignment of CDR3 sequences to IMGT reference sequences was used to assign V, D and J gene segments. Each retained sequence needed at least a six-nucleotide match to both a V gene segment and a J gene segment. A rearrangement was called productive if the CDR3 had no stop codons and remained in frame with V and J, and every other rearrangement was called non-productive. Following IMGT convention, CDR3 was defined as the stretch from the second conserved V-encoded cysteine to the conserved J-encoded phenylalanine. The earlier analysis of fewer than 700 of the donors excluded sequences that lacked an unambiguous match to a single V gene segment. In an earlier analysis of around 600 of the donors, V segments were called functional above 56.7% productive rearrangements and were called segregating when the between-donor standard deviation exceeded 5%. A statistical classification framework was developed to diagnose cytomegalovirus status using the catalog of TCR beta chain sequences. In a later analysis, V and J genes were assigned by comparing TCR nucleotide sequences against IMGT/GENE-DB human TR gene sequences. The TCRdist pipeline was used in a later analysis to assign CDR3 sequences and most-parsimonious VDJ recombination scenarios. A later analysis defined each TCR beta chain by its CDR3 amino acid sequence plus V-gene family, and excluded reads lacking a unique V-gene family. A later analysis removed 500 to 650 highly shared, low-generation-probability nucleotide sequences to deal with suspected cross-contamination and a sequencing artifact. For each public chain, a later analysis derived a clonal expansion index from normalized ranks of inferred template counts within each repertoire. A later analysis computed generation probabilities with a VDJ recombination model fitted to out-of-frame rearrangements, and checked the results against IGoR. Hypergeometric tests were used in a later analysis to score TCR-TCR, TCR-HLA and TCR-CMV co-occurrence, with a repertoire-size bias correction applied to the TCR pairs. A later analysis estimated false discovery rates by permuting HLA or CMV assignments 20 times. In a later analysis, co-occurring TCRs were grouped using DBSCAN, and TCRdist sequence similarity was added for clustering within HLA-allele-positive subsets. Co-occurrence clustering excluded repertoires with fewer than 30,000 or more than 120,000 public chains, plus five with anomalous nucleotide sharing. The table comes from immuneACCESS by way of TCRdb, which keeps in-frame sequences with V and J called. Part of the clones is missing from these tables; in studies checked, under half for an unresolved V gene and the rest for unknown reasons. The V and J calls and clone size are taken from that table; D and trimming were inferred from the DNA. The sample table contains about 68,000 clones; only one count was recorded for about 81% of them. The top ten hold 6.5% to 8% of the sample.

CDR3 length: 14 amino acids, cysteine to phenylalanine. Solely the CDR3 DNA is kept, with 42 bases framed from the first base. V drops 0 bases and J drops 2 bases, leaving 9 bases in between. From a lookup of the germline V gene, CDR1 and CDR2 are SGHRS and YFSETQ. This clone was observed a handful of times. It lacks a known antigen. Base qualities are missing; no much larger clone stands one base away. The cohort was made up of approximately 670 healthy bone marrow donors. Cohort members were all nominally healthy when sampled, although unrecorded immune exposures were likely present. Of the approximately 620 cohort members, more than 250 had a positive CMV serostatus and about 400 had a negative one, while no CMV serostatus was recorded for the donor. Each donor provided a peripheral blood sample, and peripheral blood mononuclear cells were used for TCR beta sequencing. The Qiagen DNeasy Blood Extraction Kit was used to extract genomic DNA from the blood cell samples.

Sequenced sample: PBMCs. This sequence was found in a human donor in good health. The receptor chain draws on TRBV5-1 and TRBJ2-7; the D gene is not confidently resolved. The DNA sequence is TGCGCCAGCAGCTTGGCCCTAACAGCCTACGAGCAGTACTTC. The encoded protein is CASSLALTAYEQYF.